The 3 T cell receptor beta chains below were found in one sample sequenced in a study of beta chain features in type 1 diabetes. Since all of the isolated RNA was reverse transcribed, expressed TCRB transcripts were what got sequenced. Profiled with immunoSEQ multiplex PCR; TCRdb holds only in-frame clones, not every one. Among 400,000 to 550,000 clones, about 10% were seen once, and the ten largest hold about 0.045%. The sequencing input was naive CD4+ T cells from blood. Every receptor here comes from a woman aged 18-29 years in good health.

This clone was observed a handful of times. V is TRBV7-2 and J is TRBJ2-1, with D possibly matching TRBD1 (5 bases). The CDR3 spans 13 residues. Trimming shortened V by 1 base and J by 4 bases, and 5 bases separated the two germline ends. Germline values: CDR1 SGHTA, CDR2 FQGNSA. The chain's CDR3 is CASSLGQYNEQFF. CDR3 DNA sequence: TGTGCCAGCAGCTTAGGACAGTACAATGAGCAGTTCTTC.

This clone has only a few counts. V gene TRBV7-2 combines with J gene TRBJ1-5; unclear D gene. The CDR3 is 15 residues long. The V gene lost 3 bases and the J gene lost 6 bases, with 15 bases spanning the gap. CDR1 is SGHTA, CDR2 FQGNSA, per germline. The CDR3 region is CASSLSYPGGQPQHF. DNA of the CDR3: TGTGCCAGCAGCTTGTCTTACCCAGGCGGTCAGCCCCAGCATTTT. Looking up the rest from reference TRBV7-2 and TRBJ1-5 gives the full variable domain: GAGVSQSPSNKVTEKGKDVELRCDPISGHTALYWYRQSLGQGLEFLIYFQGNSAPDKSGLPSDRFSAERTGGSVSTLTIQRTQQEDSAVYLCASSLSYPGGQPQHFGDGTRLSIL.

The rearrangement links TRBV7-2 to TRBJ2-3, with 7 bases aligning to TRBD2. CDR1 and CDR2 from the germline V gene are SGHTA and FQGNSA. V lost 2 bases to trimming and J lost 4 bases; unmatched junction nucleotides: 12. The length of the CDR3 is 17 residues. CDR3 amino acids: CASSLSLAVSLADTQYF. CDR3 DNA: TGTGCCAGCAGCTTATCGCTAGCGGTATCATTAGCAGATACGCAGTATTTT.